This T cell receptor (beta chain) was profiled in a study of blood T cells in healthy people across ages. Sample-barcoded 5' priming and a J-beta primer mix drove a second PCR of roughly 7 to 11 cycles. TCRdb analysed the 5' RACE reads with MiXCR anew, one entry per CDR3 protein. The sample records roughly 570,000 distinct CDR3 sequences, roughly 28% being singletons. CDR3 length: 16 amino acids. Trimming removed 1 base at V and 3 bases at J, with 16 bases between. CDR1 and CDR2 (germline): LGHDT, YNNKEL (reference sequence). The chain links TRBV3-1 to TRBJ2-7; possible D gene TRBD1, 6 bases. The receptor comes from a woman between 70 and 85 years old in good health. The material sequenced was blood. CDR3 residues: CASSQGGMTGGYEQYF. The CDR3 DNA is TGTGCCAGCAGCCAAGGGGGTATGACAGGCGGCTACGAGCAGTACTTC.